This is a list of T cell receptor beta chains from one sample in a study of cytomegalovirus exposure and HLA in healthy donors. Using immunoSEQ multiplex PCR, the repertoire was profiled, and TCRdb retains in-frame clones only, with some absent. The sample consists of approximately 200,000 clones, 79% of them appearing once. The sample taken for sequencing was PBMCs. The origin of the receptors is a woman between 25 and 40 years old in good health and CMV-seropositive. CDR3s include the opening cysteine and the closing phenylalanine or tryptophan.

V | CDR3
TRBV30 | CAWTGGFYGYTF
TRBV7-8 | CASRRGVFGGGPYSANTEAFF
TRBV15 | CATSRDPQDYEQYF
TRBV5-6 | CASSRGQGETQYF
TRBV11-2 | CASSLVTEGIQYF
TRBV15 | CATSRDRGTGGNEQFF
TRBV29-1 | CSVEVLLGREGHQADTQYF
TRBV5-1 | CASSSWSGGLDNEQFF
TRBV11-3 | CASSLNTGYGYTF
TRBV4-1 | CASSQDLSGGNTIYF
TRBV30 | CAWSVGGNTEAFF
TRBV14 | CASSQIGLYNEQFF
TRBV13 | CASSLVGWGDRGRLKSGYTF
TRBV10-2 | CASTQDTFSWDTGELFF
TRBV5-1 | CASSLSSGRAYEQYF
TRBV15 | CATSRDRSKRETQYF
TRBV5-1 | CASSLLDWPGYEQYF
TRBV2 | CASSRQGTNYGYTF
TRBV19 | CASSFPGQGRGQPQHF
TRBV21-1 | CASKGIAGEYLGNEQFF
TRBV18 | CASSPGLAGGLGEQYF
TRBV7-6 | CASSLTGGATGNTIYF
TRBV7-9 | CASSSPWGTLKETQYF
TRBV7-2 | CASGVNSYEQYF